The 29 T cell receptor beta chains reported below all come from one sample, sequenced in a study of blood T cell repertoires in COVID-19. Clones were sequenced by immunoSEQ multiplex PCR, and TCRdb holds only the in-frame ones, with some missing. Among 150,000 to 200,000 clones listed, roughly 86% were seen once. Material for sequencing was peripheral blood. These receptors were collected from a man aged 65 to 85 with acute or convalescent COVID-19.

This chain connects TRBV28 to TRBJ2-7; D remains unclear. Germline CDR1 is MDHEN and CDR2 is SYDVKM. V shed 3 bases and J shed 9 bases, with 9 bases lying between them. The CDR3 length is 11 residues. For the CDR3, the DNA is TGTGCCAGCAGTTTCAGAGGCCCGCAGTACTTC. It encodes CASSFRGPQYF.

The V gene is TRBV28, the J gene TRBJ1-4, with D hard to call. Trimming removed 6 bases at V and 8 bases at J, with 19 bases between. The V gene's germline CDR1 is MDHEN and CDR2 SYDVKM. The CDR3 sequence is 15 residues long. The CDR3 DNA is TGTGCCAGCAGGCCCCTTGACCCTAGGTGGGAAAAACTGTTTTTT. Translating gives CASRPLDPRWEKLFF.

The rearrangement uses TRBV18 and TRBJ2-3; 12 bases agree with TRBD2. The CDR3 is made up of 16 amino acids. The germline V gene encodes CDR1 KGHSH and CDR2 LQKENI. Losses at the gene ends were 4 bases for V and 4 bases for J; bases not matched to a gene: 6. The CDR3 sequence is CASSRPGLAGSDTQYF. The CDR3 coding sequence is TGTGCCAGCTCACGACCGGGACTAGCGGGTTCAGATACGCAGTATTTT.

The chain carries TRBV29-1 and TRBJ1-2, with TRBD1 matching over 9 bases. Germline V gene lookup returns CDR1 SQVTM and CDR2 ANQGSEA. The CDR3 spans 12 residues. Trimming at V came to 7 bases and at J to 8 bases, leaving 8 bases not matched to a gene. CDR3 loop: CSESVTGGGYTF. For the CDR3, the DNA is TGCAGCGAATCTGTGACAGGGGGAGGCTACACCTTC.

Comment on this clone: The DNA is left out, because the CDR3 cannot be placed on it with certainty; the CDR3 is given as TCRdb lists it. The chain couples TRBV6-5 to TRBJ2-2; whether TRBD2, the table's D call, matches the DNA was not checked. The CDR3 contains 12 residues when both ends are counted. Germline CDR1 reads MNHEY; CDR2 reads SVGAGI. The chain's CDR3 is CASSRRAGELFF.

V is TRBV2 and J is TRBJ2-1, with a weak D call TRBD1 (6 bases). Germline lookup yields CDR1 SNHLY and CDR2 FYNNEI. CDR3 length equals 14 residues. The germline V and J ends were trimmed by 5 bases and 3 bases, with 11 bases remaining between them. DNA for the CDR3: TGTGCCAGCAGTTACAGGGTCAACTACAATGAGCAGTTCTTC. Protein: CASSYRVNYNEQFF.

The chain recombines TRBV6-1 with TRBJ2-7, with D unclear. The CDR3 contains 14 residues. V dropped 2 bases and J dropped 2 bases, with 10 bases sitting between them. The germline gives CDR1 MNHNS, CDR2 SASEGT. The CDR3 coding sequence is TGTGCCAGCAGTGAAATGAGAGCCCCCTACGAGCAGTACTTC. It encodes CASSEMRAPYEQYF.

The genes are TRBV4-2 and TRBJ2-7; TRBD2 matches at 8 bases. The V segment lost 4 bases and the J segment 6 bases; nucleotides outside the gene matches: 17. The CDR3 runs 17 residues. The germline CDR1 and CDR2 sequences are LGHNA and YNFKEQ. The CDR3 reads CASSPSPGGGPSSEQYF. Here the CDR3 DNA reads TGTGCCAGCAGCCCTTCCCCGGGCGGGGGGCCGAGCAGCGAGCAGTACTTC.

This chain connects TRBV2 to TRBJ1-3; 8 bases match TRBD1. The CDR3 is 14 amino acids. V shed 6 bases, J shed 2 bases, and the junction held 3 bases outside the gene matches. Germline V gene data show CDR1 as SNHLY and CDR2 as FYNNEI. The CDR3 nucleotides read TGTGCCAGCAGCCCGGACAGGGCTGGAAACACCATATATTTT. This codes for CASSPDRAGNTIYF. Using reference TRBV2 and TRBJ1-3 for the parts outside the CDR3, the full variable domain is EPEVTQTPSHQVTQMGQEVILRCVPISNHLYFYWYRQILGQKVEFLVSFYNNEISEKSEIFDDQFSVERPDGSNFTLKIRSTKLEDSAMYFCASSPDRAGNTIYFGEGSWLTVV.

The chain combines TRBV4-1 with TRBJ1-1, with a tentative D call TRBD1 (6 bases). The CDR3 extends over 18 amino acids. The germline V gene has CDR1 MGHRA and CDR2 YSYEKL. Trimming shortened V by 0 bases and J by 0 bases, and 17 bases separated the two germline ends. The CDR3 bases are TGCGCCAGCAGCCAAGATGGACAGATACTTCTAATGAACACTGAAGCTTTCTTT. It codes for CASSQDGQILLMNTEAFF.

The chain has TRBV11-2 and TRBJ1-4; the match to TRBD1 covers 10 bases. The CDR3 is 15 residues long. Trimming at V came to 4 bases and at J to 4 bases, leaving 3 bases not matched to a gene. The germline CDR1 and CDR2 sequences are SGHAT and FQNNGV. The CDR3 bases are TGTGCCAGCAGCTCCTGGACAGGGGGTAATGAAAAACTGTTTTTT. It is translated as CASSSWTGGNEKLFF.

The rearrangement joins TRBV4-2 to TRBJ2-5; no firm D call. Looked up from germline, CDR1 is LGHNA and CDR2 is YNFKEQ. V was cut by 2 bases and J by 0 bases, with 10 bases left in between. This CDR3 spans 15 amino acids. The CDR3 DNA is TGTGCCAGCAGCCAATCAATCGGGTACCAAGAGACCCAGTACTTC. Translation gives CASSQSIGYQETQYF.

The chain couples TRBV6-1 to TRBJ1-2, with D maybe TRBD1 (6 bases). The germline V and J ends were trimmed by 3 bases and 2 bases, with 7 bases remaining between them. The CDR3 extends over 13 amino acids. Germline-derived CDR1 and CDR2 are MNHNS and SASEGT. The CDR3 here is CASSDQGNYGYTF. In nucleotides, the CDR3 is TGTGCCAGCAGTGATCAGGGGAACTATGGCTACACCTTC.

The genes are TRBV5-1 and TRBJ1-4, with D unresolved. The length of the CDR3 is 15 residues. Per germline, CDR1 SGHRS and CDR2 YFSETQ. Trimming pared 0 bases from V and 5 bases from J, leaving 11 bases between. Written as DNA, the CDR3 is TGCGCCAGCAGCTTGGGGGCAGGTTCCAATGAAAAACTGTTTTTT. This gives the protein CASSLGAGSNEKLFF.

The chain is built from TRBV6-1 and TRBJ1-1; D is unresolved. Germline CDR1 is MNHNS and CDR2 is SASEGT. The V end lost 1 base, the J end lost 0 bases, and 6 bases lay between the germline ends. The CDR3 sequence is 14 residues long. CDR3 DNA sequence: TGTGCCAGCAGTGAAGTTTACATGAACACTGAAGCTTTCTTT. It encodes CASSEVYMNTEAFF.

This clone came up a few times. The V gene is TRBV11-2, the J gene TRBJ2-4; 7 nucleotides match TRBD1. CDR1 and CDR2 from the germline V gene are SGHAT and FQNNGV. The J segment lost 12 bases and the V segment lost 3 bases, leaving 11 bases of the junction unmatched. The CDR3 is 14 amino acids. CDR3 in amino acids: CASSFTGQGVHQYF. DNA of the CDR3: TGTGCCAGCAGCTTTACGGGTCAGGGGGTTCATCAGTACTTC.

The chain uses TRBV5-1 and TRBJ2-1; D possibly corresponds to TRBD2 (6 bases). Trimming pared 4 bases from V and 8 bases from J, leaving 19 bases between. Germline CDR1 and CDR2: SGHRS and YFSETQ. CDR3 size: 15 residues. CDR3 sequence reads: CASSIGLKKGDEQFF. The CDR3, as DNA: TGCGCCAGCAGCATAGGACTAAAAAAAGGGGATGAGCAGTTCTTC. Looking up the rest from reference TRBV5-1 and TRBJ2-1 gives the full variable domain: KAGVTQTPRYLIKTRGQQVTLSCSPISGHRSVSWYQQTPGQGLQFLFEYFSETQRNKGNFPGRFSGRQFSNSRSEMNVSTLELGDSALYLCASSIGLKKGDEQFFGPGTRLTVL.

The chain uses TRBV5-1 and TRBJ2-7; 7 bases line up with TRBD2. V shed 2 bases, J shed 3 bases, and the junction held 8 bases outside the gene matches. The CDR3 is 15 residues long. CDR1 and CDR2 from the germline V gene are SGHRS and YFSETQ. This CDR3 reads CASSFRGTTGYEQYF. The CDR3 DNA sequence: TGCGCCAGCAGCTTTCGCGGGACTACAGGCTACGAGCAGTACTTC.

The chain carries TRBV5-4 and TRBJ2-1, with 9 bases identical to TRBD1. The germline V gene has CDR1 SGHNT and CDR2 YYREEE (reference sequence). The CDR3 is 14 residues long. With 3 bases clipped from V and 10 bases from J, the junction kept 8 bases outside the gene matches. The CDR3 spells CASSSGTGQREQFF. CDR3 in DNA: TGTGCCAGCAGCTCCGGGACAGGGCAGAGGGAGCAGTTCTTC.

The chain has TRBV24-1 and TRBJ2-5; TRBD1 matches at 12 bases. CDR3 length: 15 amino acids. Germline V gene lookup returns CDR1 KGHDR and CDR2 SFDVKD. With 9 bases clipped from V and 5 bases from J, the junction kept 9 bases outside the gene matches. The CDR3 loop is CATSGQGARQETQYF. DNA for the CDR3: TGTGCCACCTCGGGACAGGGGGCGCGACAGGAGACCCAGTACTTC.

The J gene is TRBJ1-2, the V gene TRBV9; a weak D match, TRBD1 (5 bases). Germline CDR1 SGDLS, CDR2 YYNGEE. The CDR3 is made up of 15 amino acids. V lost 0 bases and J 3 bases, leaving 12 bases between the germline ends. In nucleotides, the CDR3 is TGTGCCAGCAGCGTAGGCCCGGGGGTGGACTATGGCTACACCTTC. Amino acid sequence: CASSVGPGVDYGYTF.

The rearrangement joins TRBV14 to TRBJ1-2; no firm D call. Trimming took 4 bases from V and 7 from J, leaving 19 bases between them. Germline V gives CDR1 SGHDN, CDR2 FVKESK. The CDR3 loop spans 15 amino acids. As DNA, the CDR3 is TGTGCCAGCAGCCCAACCGGGCCTAGCCGGGGTGGCTACACCTTC. Its protein is CASSPTGPSRGGYTF. Supplemented by reference TRBV14 and TRBJ1-2, the full variable domain reads EAGVTQFPSHSVIEKGQTVTLRCDPISGHDNLYWYRRVMGKEIKFLLHFVKESKQDESGMPNNRFLAERTGGTYSTLKVQPAELEDSGVYFCASSPTGPSRGGYTFGSGTRLTVV.

This clone was counted once. This chain's CDR3 is CASSPGGGETQYF. The CDR3 coding sequence is TGCGCCAGCAGCCCTGGGGGCGGAGAGACCCAGTACTTC. V usage is TRBV4-3 and J usage is TRBJ2-5; a weak D match, TRBD1 (6 bases). The CDR3 has 13 amino acids. Between the trimmed V and J ends, which lost 4 bases and 4 bases, there was a span of 10 bases. Germline loops: CDR1 LGHNA, CDR2 YSLEER.

This sequence joins TRBV7-9 and TRBJ1-4, with no clear D. Germline V gene lookup returns CDR1 SEHNR and CDR2 FQNEAQ (reference sequence). The CDR3 sequence is 13 residues long. V lost 5 bases and J lost 0, with 4 bases in between. The CDR3 spells CASSRATNEKLFF. The CDR3 DNA reads as TGTGCCAGCAGCCGGGCAACTAATGAAAAACTGTTTTTT.

V gene TRBV29-1 combines with J gene TRBJ2-6; D not resolved. CDR3 length: 13 amino acids. Trimming removed 6 bases from V and 0 bases from J, with 6 bases in between. Germline CDR1 is SQVTM and CDR2 is ANQGSEA. The CDR3 DNA reads as TGCAGCGTCGGTTCCTCTGGGGCCAACGTCCTGACTTTC. Its protein product is CSVGSSGANVLTF.

This chain connects TRBV6-5 to TRBJ2-7; TRBD2 matches at 7 bases. The CDR3 is 13 amino acids. V lost 6 bases to trimming and J lost 2 bases; unmatched junction nucleotides: 4. Germline CDR1 reads MNHEY; CDR2 reads SVGAGI. The CDR3 is CASRQGLAYEQYF. CDR3 DNA sequence: TGTGCCAGCAGACAAGGACTAGCCTACGAGCAGTACTTC.

This clone has a single count. The chain employs TRBV7-8 and TRBJ2-7; D gene unclear. Trimming shortened V by 5 bases and J by 6 bases, and 14 bases separated the two germline ends. CDR1 is SGHVS, CDR2 FQNEAQ, per germline. The CDR3 is made up of 13 amino acids. In nucleotides, the CDR3 is TGTGCCAGCAGCCCCCGCGTCACGGGCGAGCAGTACTTC. Amino acids: CASSPRVTGEQYF.

The chain uses TRBV11-3 and TRBJ2-3; D might be TRBD1 (6 bases). In germline, CDR1 is SGHNT, CDR2 YENEEA. V shed 1 base and J shed 5 bases, with 22 bases lying between them. There are 18 residues in the CDR3. The CDR3 loop is CASSLGNTPSTGIDTQYF. CDR3 DNA sequence: TGTGCCAGCAGCTTAGGTAACACCCCGTCGACAGGTATAGATACGCAGTATTTT.

The rearrangement uses TRBV4-2 and TRBJ2-3; 11 bases are a match to TRBD2. Trimming cost V 3 bases and J 5 bases; bases outside gene matches: 7. Germline V gene sequence: CDR1 LGHNA, CDR2 YNFKEQ. CDR3 length: 16 residues. The CDR3 DNA follows: TGTGCCAGCAGCCATGCTGGACTAGCGGGTGGAGATACGCAGTATTTT. It yields the protein CASSHAGLAGGDTQYF.